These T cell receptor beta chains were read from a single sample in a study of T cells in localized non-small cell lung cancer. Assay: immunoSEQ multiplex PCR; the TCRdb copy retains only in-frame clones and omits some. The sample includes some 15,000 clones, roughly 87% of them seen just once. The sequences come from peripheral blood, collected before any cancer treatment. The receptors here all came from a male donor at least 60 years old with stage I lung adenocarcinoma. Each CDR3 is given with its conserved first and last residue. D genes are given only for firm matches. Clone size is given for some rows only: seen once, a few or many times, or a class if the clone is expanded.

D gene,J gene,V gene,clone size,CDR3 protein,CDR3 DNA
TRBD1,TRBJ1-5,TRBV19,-,CASRPLTDRANQPQHF,TGTGCCAGTAGACCCTTAACGGACAGGGCCAATCAGCCCCAGCATTTT
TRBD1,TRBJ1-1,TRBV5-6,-,CASSRTGGEAFF,TGTGCCAGCAGCAGAACAGGGGGTGAAGCTTTCTTT
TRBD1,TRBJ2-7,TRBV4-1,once,CASSQDTGTGVYEQYF,TGCGCCAGCAGCCAGGATACCGGGACAGGAGTTTACGAGCAGTACTTC
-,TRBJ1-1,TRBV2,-,CASSVFGTRMEAFF,TGTGCCAGCAGTGTTTTCGGGACAAGAATGGAAGCTTTCTTT
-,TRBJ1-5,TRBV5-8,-,CASSWGEGNQPQHF,TGTGCCAGCAGCTGGGGGGAGGGCAATCAGCCCCAGCATTTT
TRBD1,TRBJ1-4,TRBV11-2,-,CASSRPGQGNEKLFF,TGTGCCAGCAGCCGGCCGGGACAGGGAAATGAAAAACTGTTTTTT
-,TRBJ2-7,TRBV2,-,CASTAGSLSYEQYF,TGTGCCAGCACCGCCGGCAGTCTCTCCTACGAGCAGTACTTC
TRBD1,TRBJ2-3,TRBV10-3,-,CAISDATGPDTQYF,TGTGCCATCAGTGATGCGACAGGGCCAGATACGCAGTATTTT
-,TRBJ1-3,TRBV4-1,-,CASSQQGSGGNTIYF,TGCGCCAGCAGCCAACAGGGCTCGGGGGGAAACACCATATATTTT
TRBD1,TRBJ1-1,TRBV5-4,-,CASSPGTGGLTEAFF,TGTGCCAGCAGCCCGGGGACAGGGGGCCTCACTGAAGCTTTCTTT
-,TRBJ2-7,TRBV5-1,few,CASSFRGSYEQYF,TGCGCCAGCAGCTTCAGGGGATCCTACGAGCAGTACTTC
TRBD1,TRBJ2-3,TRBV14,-,CASSQQTGGTDTQYF,TGTGCCAGCAGCCAACAAACAGGGGGGACAGATACGCAGTATTTT
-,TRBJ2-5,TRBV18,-,CASSDQETQYF,TGTGCCAGCTCAGACCAAGAGACCCAGTACTTC
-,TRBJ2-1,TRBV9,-,CASSVGPLNEQFF,TGTGCCAGCAGCGTGGGACCACTCAATGAGCAGTTCTTC
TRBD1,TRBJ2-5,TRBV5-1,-,CASRGSGQGGETQYF,TGCGCCAGCAGGGGCTCGGGACAGGGGGGAGAGACCCAGTACTTC
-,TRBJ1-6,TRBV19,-,CASTPAGKGPLHF,TGTGCCAGTACCCCGGCGGGGAAAGGGCCCCTCCACTTT
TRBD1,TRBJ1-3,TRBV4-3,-,CASSQDGQGNSGNTIYF,TGCGCCAGCAGCCAAGACGGACAGGGGAACTCTGGAAACACCATATATTTT
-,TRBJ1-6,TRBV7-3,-,CASSLTPQGYNSPLHF,TGTGCCAGCAGCCTTACCCCACAGGGTTATAATTCACCCCTCCACTTT
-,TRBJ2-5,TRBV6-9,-,CASSEREIETQYF,TGTGCCAGCAGCGAACGGGAGATTGAGACCCAGTACTTC
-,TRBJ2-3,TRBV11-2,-,CASSLGAQPGTDTQYF,TGTGCCAGCAGCCTGGGGGCCCAGCCGGGCACAGATACGCAGTATTTT